These T cell receptor beta chains were read from a single sample in a study of CD8 T cells in ankylosing spondylitis. Via MiXCR, TCRdb re-called the 5' RACE reads, giving one row per CDR3 protein. The table shows a few hundred thousand distinct CDR3 sequences, with around 10% occurring only once. The material sequenced was blood, either unsorted or a sorted T cell fraction (not recorded which). Source of these receptors: a male donor with ankylosing spondylitis or in good health (not recorded which). CDR3s include the opening cysteine and the closing phenylalanine or tryptophan. The D gene is left open where the match is weak. Clone size, where shown, is once, few, many, or a class for clones that have expanded.

j_call v_call clone_size d_call cdr3_nt cdr3_aa
TRBJ2-3 TRBV11-3 few TRBD1 TGTGCCAGCAGCCCCCCCGAGGACAGGGTGAGGACAGATACGCAGTATTTT CASSPPEDRVRTDTQYF
TRBJ2-1 TRBV7-3 many . TGTGCCAGCAGCTTAATCGGCATCCCTTACAATGAGCAGTTCTTC CASSLIGIPYNEQFF
TRBJ1-4 TRBV4-1 many . TGCGCCAGCAGCCTCGGAAGGGCATCATCTAATGAAAAACTGTTTTTT CASSLGRASSNEKLFF
TRBJ1-4 TRBV5-1 few . TGCGCCAGCAGCCTGGAAATAGGCAACAATGAAAAACTGTTTTTT CASSLEIGNNEKLFF
TRBJ1-4 TRBV4-1 . . TGCGCCAGCAGCCACAATTTACAGGAAAAACTGTTTTTT CASSHNLQEKLFF
TRBJ1-1 TRBV5-1 many . TGCGCCAGCAGCCCGGGACCCCAAATGAACACTGAAGCTTTCTTT CASSPGPQMNTEAFF
TRBJ2-1 TRBV5-1 few TRBD2 TGCGCCAGCACCCCGGGCGGGGGCTACAATGAGCAGTTCTTC CASTPGGGYNEQFF
TRBJ2-2 TRBV6-4 many TRBD2 TGTGCCAGCAGCCCGGGAGGGGAGACGAACACCGGGGAGCTGTTTTTT CASSPGGETNTGELFF
TRBJ2-7 TRBV20-1 many TRBD1 TGCAGTGCTTCAGGACAGGGTGGCTACGAGCAGTACTTC CSASGQGGYEQYF
TRBJ2-5 TRBV6-5 . TRBD1 TGTGCCAGCAGTTACTCGACAGGGCGGACCCAGTACTTC CASSYSTGRTQYF
TRBJ1-6 TRBV7-6 . . TGTGCCAGCAGCCTCCGCGGCCAGGGGACGGGGAATTCACCCCTCCACTTT CASSLRGQGTGNSPLHF
TRBJ2-7 TRBV28 many TRBD2 TGTGCCAGCAGTTCACCTAGCGGGAGGATGCGGAACGAGCAGTACTTC CASSSPSGRMRNEQYF
TRBJ2-3 TRBV20-1 . . TGCAGTGCTTACCGGACGGCCATCGGCACAGATACGCAGTATTTT CSAYRTAIGTDTQYF
TRBJ2-2 TRBV20-1 few TRBD2 TGCAGTGCTCCGACTAGCGGGGGGGCCATCGGGGAGCTGTTTTTT CSAPTSGGAIGELFF
TRBJ1-2 TRBV7-6 . . TGTGCCAGCAGCTTAATTTGGCAGGGCCCGCTTGGCTATGGCTACACCTTC CASSLIWQGPLGYGYTF
TRBJ2-5 TRBV6-1 many TRBD1 TGTGCCACTGTGGGACAGGGTGAGACCCAGTACTTC CATVGQGETQYF
TRBJ2-2 TRBV4-1 . TRBD2 TGCGCCAGCAGCCAAGAAAGCGGGGGGTACACCGGGGAGCTGTTTTTT CASSQESGGYTGELFF
TRBJ2-3 TRBV20-1 many . TGCAGTGCTAGACAGACTAGTGCAGATACGCAGTATTTT CSARQTSADTQYF
TRBJ2-1 TRBV7-6 . . TGTGCCAGCAGCCTCACCGGGACTTTTAATGAGCAGTTCTTC CASSLTGTFNEQFF
TRBJ2-7 TRBV5-1 many . TGCGCCAGCAAGGAGACACTAAGCTCCTACGAGCAGTACTTC CASKETLSSYEQYF
TRBJ2-2 TRBV10-3 many TRBD2 TGTGCCACAGGACTAGCGGGAGTGGGGGCCGGGGAGCTGTCTTTT CATGLAGVGAGELSF
TRBJ1-5 TRBV27 many TRBD1 TGTGCCAGCAGTTTATACAGGGGAGGTGATCAGCCCCAGCATTTT CASSLYRGGDQPQHF
TRBJ2-3 TRBV5-1 . . TGCGCCAGCAGCTTGGCTGGAGAGAGGGTGCGAGATACGCAGTATTTT CASSLAGERVRDTQYF
TRBJ2-5 TRBV5-1 many . TGCGCCAGCAGCTTCGGGGCGATAGGGCAAGAGACCCAGTACTTC CASSFGAIGQETQYF
TRBJ1-2 TRBV20-1 many . TGCAGTGCTAGAGTTCGGGACAACGGTCGCTATGGCTACACCTTC CSARVRDNGRYGYTF
TRBJ2-7 TRBV7-2 . TRBD2 TGTGCCAGCAGCTTAGGGCGGCGGGAGCTGTCCTACGAGCAGTACTTC CASSLGRRELSYEQYF
TRBJ2-5 TRBV20-1 many . TGCAGTGCTAGTGACTCCGGGGTCCGAGCAGAGACCCAGTACTTC CSASDSGVRAETQYF
TRBJ2-2 TRBV12-3/TRBV12-4 many . TGTGCCAGCTGCTCCCAGGGTGTAACCGGGGAGCTGTTTTTT CASCSQGVTGELFF
TRBJ2-3 TRBV5-1 many TRBD2 TGCGCCAGCAGCGTACTAGCGGGAACAGATACGCAGTATTTT CASSVLAGTDTQYF
TRBJ1-1 TRBV11-2 few . TGTGCCAGCAGCTCACCTTACAGGTTCTGGCCTGCGGCCACTGAAGCTTTCTTT CASSSPYRFWPAATEAFF
TRBJ1-2 TRBV11-2 many TRBD1 TGTGCCAGCAGCCCCGCGAGGGGGCTAAGATCATTTTTCTATGGCTACACCTTC CASSPARGLRSFFYGYTF
TRBJ1-1 TRBV20-1 many . TGCAGTGCTAGTTTAGACGCGAACACTGAAGCTTTCTTT CSASLDANTEAFF
TRBJ2-1 TRBV7-6 many . TGTGCCAGCAGCTTAGACACAGGGAACTCCTACAATGAGCAGTTCTTC CASSLDTGNSYNEQFF
TRBJ1-6 TRBV7-3 few . TGTGCCAGCAGCTTAACTGGAGACTATAATTCACCCCTCCACTTT CASSLTGDYNSPLHF
TRBJ2-2 TRBV5-1 many TRBD2 TGCGCCAGCAGCTTGTGGCTAGCGGGGAACACCGGGGAGCTGTTTTTT CASSLWLAGNTGELFF
TRBJ1-4 TRBV27 many TRBD1 TGTGCCAGCAGCCCCGACAGGGGGGATAGGGGTGAAAAACTGTTTTTT CASSPDRGDRGEKLFF
TRBJ2-3 TRBV20-1 many . TGCAGTGCTAGAGACCTTAGGTGGGACCCTACGCAGTATTTT CSARDLRWDPTQYF
TRBJ1-5 TRBV20-1 many . TGCAGTGCTAGAGATTTAGGGGCAGTCAATACACCTTTCGGGAATCAGCCCCAGCATTTT CSARDLGAVNTPFGNQPQHF
TRBJ2-2 TRBV4-1 . TRBD2 TGCGCCAGCAGCCAGAGGGTAGCGGGAGACACCGGGGAGCTGTTTTTT CASSQRVAGDTGELFF
TRBJ1-1 TRBV4-1 many TRBD1 TGCGCCAGCAGCCAGAAATGGGACAGTATGAACACTGAAGCTTTCTTT CASSQKWDSMNTEAFF
TRBJ2-1 TRBV11-3 . . TGTGCCAGCAGCTCAGGGGACCTCTACAATGAGCAGTTCTTC CASSSGDLYNEQFF
TRBJ2-5 TRBV12-3/TRBV12-4 many . TGTGCCAGCAGTTCTCCTCGAAACCAAGAGACCCAGTACTTC CASSSPRNQETQYF
TRBJ1-1 TRBV5-1 many . TGCGCCAGCAGCCCCCAGGGGACTGGCACTGAAGCTTTCTTT CASSPQGTGTEAFF
TRBJ1-4 TRBV5-1 few . TGCGCCAGCAGCTTGGGTAGGGAGGAAGAAAAACTGTTTTTT CASSLGREEEKLFF
TRBJ1-1 TRBV18 . TRBD1 TGTGCCAGCTCACCACGGACAGGGAGTATGGACACTGAAGCTTTCTTT CASSPRTGSMDTEAFF
TRBJ1-5 TRBV6-5 many . TGTGCCAGCAGTTACTCTCACGATAGCAATCAGCCCCAGCATTTT CASSYSHDSNQPQHF
TRBJ2-2 TRBV12-3/TRBV12-4 many TRBD1 TGTGCCAGCAGTCTCGGACAGGGGGCATTGGGGAAGCTGTTTTTT CASSLGQGALGKLFF
TRBJ2-7 TRBV7-9 . . TGTGCCAGCTGTGGGAGCTCCTACGAGCAGTACTTC CASCGSSYEQYF